This TCR beta chain originates from a study of regulatory T cells in long-lasting Graves disease (dated by TCRdb to 2020 to 2023). In terms of the full investigation: Persistent Graves' disease was defined as persistently positive TSH receptor autoantibodies together with antithyroid drug treatment for over 5 years. A total of 33 samples underwent TCR sequencing: around 13 from persistent and around 20 from newly diagnosed Graves' disease patients. The study took place in China and was registered as a clinical trial. On average, persistent Graves' disease patients in the clinical cohort had been on antithyroid drugs for approximately 10 years. Persistent Graves' disease patients were compared with newly diagnosed Graves' disease patients by peripheral blood TCR sequencing and RNA sequencing. Points the paper makes about the study in general: Compared with newly diagnosed patients, patients with persistent Graves' disease had lower TCR Shannon entropy and fewer highly expanded clones, which suggests clonal expansion. Preferential use of TRBV28, TRBJ1-2 and TRBJ2-5 was observed in persistent disease, whereas TRBV20-1 and TRBJ2-1 were favored in newly diagnosed disease. Sequencing and analysis were restricted to the TCR beta chain. Patients with persistent disease shared more public clonotypes (under 3,000) than newly diagnosed patients did (nearly 1,000). The authors acknowledged the small sample size as a limitation that may reduce accuracy. Because the primary lesion, thyroid tissue, could not be accessed, the study looked at peripheral blood alone.

In its sample, this clonotype was seen many times. Its binding antigen is unknown. Base qualities were left out, and no much larger clone turns up one base away. The sample's time point label, in plain terms: persistent/refractory GD, antithyroid drugs over 5 years with positive TRAb. For both TCR sequencing and RNA sequencing, RNA was extracted from PBMCs using TRIzol. Graves' disease was diagnosed according to American Thyroid Association guidelines. Recruitment of patients was carried out at an endocrinology department in Xi'an, China. Each patient gave around 9 milliliters of peripheral blood, collected in an EDTA anticoagulant tube. Ficoll Paque Plus density gradient separation was used to isolate PBMCs, and no further T cell sorting was done. RNA quality was checked with an Agilent 2100 Bioanalyzer and agarose gel, and concentration with a NanoDrop 2000. CDR1 and CDR2 are read off the germline V gene (reference sequence) as LNHNV and YYDKDF. Trimming at the junction amounts to 4 bases on V and 7 bases on J, and the germline ends lie 16 bases apart. The CDR3 sequence holds 15 residues, the cysteine and phenylalanine included. Only the CDR3 part of the read is kept: 45 bases, read in frame from the first base.

Libraries were prepared through multiplex PCR. The listed sequencing device is Illumina HiSeq 4000. TCR beta libraries were built with iRepertoire HTBI primers and Arm-PCR amplification of CDR3 regions. Gel purification was performed on PCR products prior to sequencing. Per the source publication's procedure: A total of 62 TRBV and 14 TRBJ segments were identified across samples and were used for gene usage analysis of CDR3 amino acid clonotypes. COPE and FqMerger were used to merge the filtered high-quality paired reads into contigs. BLAST was used to align contigs to IMGT TRBV, TRBD and TRBJ reference genes, with CDR3 defined following IMGT. Any clonotype with a frequency above 0.1% was classified as a highly expanded clone. Shannon entropy served as the measure of repertoire diversity, while the Gini coefficient captured V-J evenness. Public clonotypes were defined as clonotypes shared by more than one individual. Starting from the raw public reads, TCRdb applied fastp trimming at Q25, assembled clones with MiXCR and retained in-frame beta chains. Each CDR3 protein gets just one entry, which takes the most common genes and DNA from the rows behind it. Clone size and V and J calls follow TCRdb, not the original study. Counted in this sample were about 470,000 distinct CDR3 sequences; 20% to 25% of them appeared once. The biggest ten clones account for around 7% of the sample.

The sequencing used peripheral blood mononuclear cells (PBMCs), collected when the disease was refractory, from a patient treated with antithyroid drugs. The V and J genes are TRBV15 and TRBJ1-4; the D gene lacks a confident call. The clonotype was recovered from a female donor with Graves disease. The encoded CDR3 is CATSIPTVPSEKLFF. The nucleotides read TGTGCCACCAGCATACCGACGGTACCGAGTGAAAAACTGTTTTTT.